These 13 T cell receptor beta chains originate from one sample sequenced in a study of Graves' ophthalmopathy and Graves' hyperthyroidism. TCR beta CDR3 regions were amplified from RNA transcripts. HTBI primers served in a first-round RT-PCR, which a second-round multiplex PCR followed. TCRdb ran MiXCR on the multiplex PCR reads and lists one entry per CDR3 protein. Of hundreds of thousands of distinct CDR3 sequences in the sample, under 50% were seen once. Sequenced input: peripheral blood. The receptors derive from an adult man with Graves' ophthalmopathy.

This clonotype was counted many times. The rearrangement joins TRBV15 to TRBJ1-5, with D possibly being TRBD1 (5 bases). The CDR3 runs to 13 residues. Germline CDR1 LNHNV, CDR2 YYDKDF (reference sequence). V lost 0 bases, J lost 5 bases, and 5 bases lay in between. CDR3: CATSREGHQPQHF. CDR3 sequence (DNA): TGTGCCACCAGCAGAGAGGGGCATCAGCCCCAGCATTTT.

CDR3 region: CAISAVAGSEKLFF. As DNA, the CDR3 is TGTGCCATCAGTGCTGTGGCAGGGAGCGAAAAACTGTTTTTT. V usage is TRBV10-3 and J usage is TRBJ1-4, with D perhaps TRBD1 (5 bases). The CDR3 covers 14 residues. Germline V lookup: CDR1 ENHRY, CDR2 SYGVKD. Trimming took off 4 bases at V and 8 bases at J, with 14 bases between the two ends.

The chain uses TRBV12-3 or TRBV12-4 and TRBJ2-2; 7 bases are a match to TRBD1. The CDR3 consists of 15 residues. The V and J ends lost 6 bases and 6 bases, in that order; junction bases with no gene match: 10. The CDR3, as DNA: TGTGCCAGCAGGGAAACAGGGGTAGGATCCGGGGAGCTGTTTTTT. Its translation is CASRETGVGSGELFF.

This clonotype was observed many times. The chain couples TRBV2 to TRBJ2-5, with 7 bases matching TRBD1. V trimming: 4 bases; J trimming: 4 bases; junction bases outside the gene matches: 9. Per germline, CDR1 SNHLY and CDR2 FYNNEI. The CDR3 totals 15 residues. CDR3 coding DNA: TGTGCCAGCAGTGTGTCAGGGGGTTTAGGAGAGACCCAGTACTTC. Translation gives CASSVSGGLGETQYF. The full variable domain, its missing parts supplied by reference TRBV2 and TRBJ2-5, is EPEVTQTPSHQVTQMGQEVILRCVPISNHLYFYWYRQILGQKVEFLVSFYNNEISEKSEIFDDQFSVERPDGSNFTLKIRSTKLEDSAMYFCASSVSGGLGETQYFGPGTRLLVL.

The gene calls are TRBV10-1 and TRBJ2-2; D call uncertain. This CDR3 has 12 residues. Trimming took 7 bases from V and 6 from J, leaving 9 bases between them. In germline, CDR1 is WNHNN, CDR2 SYGVQD (reference sequence). The CDR3, as DNA: TGCGCCAGCAAAAGACGGCCCGGGGAGCTGTTTTTT. Protein sequence: CASKRRPGELFF.

There are many counts of this clonotype. The chain's CDR3 is CATSDFKGYQQYF. CDR3 in DNA: TGTGCCACCAGTGATTTTAAGGGGTACCAGCAGTACTTC. The chain is built from TRBV24-1 and TRBJ2-7, with D possibly TRBD1 on 5 matching bases. The CDR3 sequence is 13 residues long. The V and J ends lost 1 base and 8 bases respectively, with 11 bases between them. CDR1 and CDR2 (germline): KGHDR, SFDVKD.

This clonotype was counted once. This may arise from a read error, as a much more abundant clone is one base away. This sequence joins TRBV7-9 and TRBJ1-3; D remains ambiguous. Per germline, CDR1 SEHNR and CDR2 FQNEAQ (reference sequence). V lost 5 bases, J lost 14 bases, and 7 bases lay in between. The CDR3 length is 9 residues. CDR3 nucleotide sequence: TGTGCCAGCAGCCCGGCCTTATATTTT. Translating it yields CASSPALYF.

V gene TRBV7-9 combines with J gene TRBJ1-5; TRBD1 is a possible D gene (5 bases). V dropped 7 bases and J dropped 1 base, with 14 bases sitting between them. This CDR3 has 15 residues. Germline CDR1 SEHNR, CDR2 FQNEAQ (reference sequence). Here the CDR3 reads CASNLFGASNQPQHF. The CDR3 DNA sequence: TGTGCCAGCAACCTGTTCGGGGCGAGCAATCAGCCCCAGCATTTT.

This clonotype was seen more than once but under ten times. The CDR3: CSARIGTGEHGYTF. The CDR3 nucleotides read TGCAGTGCTAGAATTGGGACAGGGGAGCATGGCTACACCTTC. The chain carries TRBV20-1 and TRBJ1-2; TRBD1 aligns across 10 bases. CDR1 and CDR2 (germline): DFQATT, SNEGSKA (reference sequence). V lost 2 bases to trimming and J lost 6 bases; unmatched junction nucleotides: 6. CDR3 length: 14 residues.

Comment on this clonotype: A junction boundary mismatches the germline segment, possibly from a read error. The rearrangement uses TRBV19 and TRBJ2-2, with D possibly being TRBD1 or TRBD2 (6 bases each). The CDR3 spans 15 residues. CDR1 is LNHDA and CDR2 is SQIVND in the germline V gene (reference sequence). CDR3 sequence reads: CASSAGTLNTGGLFF. The CDR3 nucleotides read TGTGCCAGTAGTGCCGGGACACTGAACACCGGGGGGCTGTTTTTT.

This clonotype was counted a few times. This rearrangement joins TRBV5-1 to TRBJ1-1, with D unclear. Germline-derived CDR1 and CDR2 are SGHRS and YFSETQ. V shed 0 bases and J shed 1 base, with 10 bases lying between them. The CDR3 runs to 15 residues. The CDR3 sequence: CASSLVLSGNTEAFF. The CDR3 DNA reads TGCGCCAGCAGCTTGGTCCTGTCGGGGAACACTGAAGCTTTCTTT.

V is TRBV2 and J is TRBJ1-2, with D perhaps matching TRBD1 (6 bases). V lost 0 bases, J lost 4 bases, and 12 bases lay in between. Looked up from germline, CDR1 is SNHLY and CDR2 is FYNNEI. CDR3 length equals 15 residues. CDR3 nucleotides: TGTGCCAGCAGTGAAGCCCCAGGGGACGGCTATGGCTACACCTTC. Amino acid sequence: CASSEAPGDGYGYTF.

This clonotype was picked up a small number of times. V and J are TRBV27 and TRBJ1-2; D not certain. V was cut by 6 bases and J by 3 bases, with 8 bases left in between. Per the germline V gene, CDR1 is MNHEY and CDR2 is SMNVEV (reference sequence). This CDR3 comprises 12 residues. The DNA of the CDR3 is TGTGCCAGCAGAGACATCGACTATGGCTACACCTTC. This encodes CASRDIDYGYTF.